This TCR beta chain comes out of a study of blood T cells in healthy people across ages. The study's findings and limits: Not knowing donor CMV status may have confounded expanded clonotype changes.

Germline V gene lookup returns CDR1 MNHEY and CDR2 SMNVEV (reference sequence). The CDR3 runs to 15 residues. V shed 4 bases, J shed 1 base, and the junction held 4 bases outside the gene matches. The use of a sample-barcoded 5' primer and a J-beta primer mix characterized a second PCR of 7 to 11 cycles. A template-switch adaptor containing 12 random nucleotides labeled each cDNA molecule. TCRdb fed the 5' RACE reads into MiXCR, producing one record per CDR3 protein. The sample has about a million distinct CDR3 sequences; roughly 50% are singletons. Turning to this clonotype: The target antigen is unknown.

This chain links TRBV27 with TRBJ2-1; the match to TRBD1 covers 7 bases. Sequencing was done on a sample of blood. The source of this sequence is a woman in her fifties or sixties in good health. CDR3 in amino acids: CASSSDRDSYNEQFF. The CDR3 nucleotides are TGTGCCAGCAGTTCCGACAGGGATTCCTACAATGAGCAGTTCTTC.